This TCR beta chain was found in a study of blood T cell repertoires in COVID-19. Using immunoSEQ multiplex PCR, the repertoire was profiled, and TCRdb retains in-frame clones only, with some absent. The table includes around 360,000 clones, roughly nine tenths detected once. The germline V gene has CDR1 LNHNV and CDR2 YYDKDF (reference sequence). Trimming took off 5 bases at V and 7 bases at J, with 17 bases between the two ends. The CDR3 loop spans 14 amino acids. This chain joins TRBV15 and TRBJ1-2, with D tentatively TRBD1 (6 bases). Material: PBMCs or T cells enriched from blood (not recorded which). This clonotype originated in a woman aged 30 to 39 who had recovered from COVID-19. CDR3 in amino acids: CATSGRGGAGGYTF. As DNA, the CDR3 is TGTGCCACCAGCGGTCGCGGGGGCGCGGGTGGCTACACCTTC.